The clone carrying this T cell receptor beta chain was detected only a few times. What it binds is not known. Tuberculin skin test and IGRA determined adolescents' latent tuberculosis status at entry. The entry originates in a study of T cells in tuberculosis. About the study: A South African cohort included IGRA-negative adolescents, latently infected IGRA-positive adolescents and adults with active tuberculosis. Study-level findings and limits: The TCR-beta difference was not significant; alpha differences partly reflected length. GMM-specific TCRs were nearer to active tuberculosis alpha repertoires, suggesting expansion.

Data came from immunoSEQ multiplex PCR; TCRdb stores just in-frame clones and leaves some out. The sample lists around 45,000 clones; about 95% were seen once. Deletions cut 0 bases from V and 5 bases from J, with 4 bases between. This CDR3 spans 13 amino acids. CDR1 is LNHDA and CDR2 is SQIVND in the germline V gene (reference sequence). The chain joins TRBV19 to TRBJ2-2; D not certain. The sequenced sample consisted of PBMCs. This receptor was identified in a donor aged 10-29 years with latent tuberculosis or without tuberculosis infection. Some clones in this sample may be carry-over from other donors' samples. DNA for the CDR3: TGTGCCAGTAGTATAGATTTAACCGGGGAGCTGTTTTTT. Translated, it gives CASSIDLTGELFF.